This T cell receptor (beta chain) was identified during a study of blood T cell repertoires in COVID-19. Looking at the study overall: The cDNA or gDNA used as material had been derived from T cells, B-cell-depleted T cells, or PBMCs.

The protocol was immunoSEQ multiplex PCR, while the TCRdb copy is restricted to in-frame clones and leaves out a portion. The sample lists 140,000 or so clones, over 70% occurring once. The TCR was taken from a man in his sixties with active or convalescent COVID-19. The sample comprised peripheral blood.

The CDR3 DNA sequence: TGTGCCAGCTCACAGTCGACAGGGGACACCGGGGAGCTGTTTTTT. It is translated as CASSQSTGDTGELFF. The chain combines TRBV18 with TRBJ2-2; 8 positions match TRBD1. V was clipped by 4 bases and J by 3 bases; unmatched bases: 4. Germline CDR1 reads KGHSH; CDR2 reads LQKENI. The CDR3 length is 15 residues.